This entry lists 23 T cell receptor beta chains sequenced from one sample in a study of graft-versus-host responses after intestinal transplantation. These receptors lack a known antigen. This table comes from immunoSEQ multiplex PCR, and its TCRdb copy is limited to in-frame clones, with some not included. The sample records some 120,000 clones, more than 85% being singletons. Here the sequenced sample was unstimulated CD8+ T cells sorted from spleen or lymph node cells, taken before transplant. The receptors shown here come from a human donor who was the organ donor for an intestinal transplant.

There are a few counts of this clone. CDR3 region: CASSISGTGYEQYF. The CDR3 DNA reads TGTGCCAGTAGTATAAGCGGGACAGGGTACGAGCAGTACTTC. The rearrangement links TRBV19 to TRBJ2-7; TRBD1 matches 9 bases. The CDR3 runs to 14 residues. The germline CDR1 and CDR2 sequences are LNHDA and SQIVND (reference sequence). J was trimmed by 4 bases and V by 2 bases; bases with no gene match: 3. Looking up the rest from reference TRBV19 and TRBJ2-7 gives the full variable domain: DGGITQSPKYLFRKEGQNVTLSCEQNLNHDAMYWYRQDPGQGLRLIYYSQIVNDFQKGDIAEGYSVSREKKESFPLTVTSAQKNPTAFYLCASSISGTGYEQYFGPGTRLTVT.

The chain uses TRBV5-6 and TRBJ1-5, with D perhaps TRBD1 (6 bases). V gave up 0 bases and J gave up 6 bases, with 10 bases separating them. This CDR3 has 14 residues. Germline values: CDR1 SGHDT, CDR2 YYEEEE. The CDR3 is CASSLARGRQPQHF. CDR3 nucleotides: TGTGCCAGCAGCTTGGCCAGGGGACGTCAGCCCCAGCATTTT.

The chain recombines TRBV28 with TRBJ2-7, with D hard to call. Per germline, CDR1 MDHEN and CDR2 SYDVKM. The CDR3 is made up of 13 amino acids. Trimming removed 3 bases from V and 0 bases from J, with 6 bases in between. The CDR3 DNA sequence: TGTGCCAGCAGTTTTGGATACTCCTACGAGCAGTACTTC. Amino acids: CASSFGYSYEQYF.

The chain uses TRBV5-1 and TRBJ2-7, with 8 bases aligning to TRBD2. The CDR3 covers 17 residues. V lost 7 bases and J lost 3; bases outside the gene matches: 18. The germline V gene encodes CDR1 SGHRS and CDR2 YFSETQ. This CDR3 is CASQLREGSGKDYEQYF. Here the CDR3 DNA reads TGCGCCAGCCAACTCCGGGAGGGTAGCGGGAAAGACTACGAGCAGTACTTC.

V is TRBV5-1 and J is TRBJ2-7, with D uncertain. The CDR3 spans 15 residues. Trimming left V 1 base short and J 2 bases short, with 13 bases between. CDR1 is SGHRS, CDR2 YFSETQ, per germline. CDR3 bases: TGCGCCAGCAGCTTGCTGCCCGGTGGGACCTACGAGCAGTACTTC. This gives the protein CASSLLPGGTYEQYF.

The rearrangement joins TRBV5-1 to TRBJ2-3, with 11 bases fitting TRBD2. The germline V gene has CDR1 SGHRS and CDR2 YFSETQ. J was trimmed by 1 base and V by 4 bases; bases with no gene match: 8. CDR3 size: 17 residues. The CDR3 nucleotides are TGCGCCAGCAGCCTCACTAGCGGGAGAATCGGCACAGATACGCAGTATTTT. This gives the protein CASSLTSGRIGTDTQYF.

The chain is built from TRBV21-1 and TRBJ2-7; TRBD1 is the table's D call, not checked against the DNA. TRBV21-1 is a known pseudogene. This CDR3 has 14 residues. CDR3 nucleotides: TGTGCCAGCAGCAAATATAGGACAGGGTACGAGCAGTACTTC. Protein product: CASSKYRTGYEQYF.

This chain uses TRBV19 with TRBJ2-7; 10 bases agree with TRBD2. The V and J ends lost 5 bases and 4 bases, in that order; junction bases with no gene match: 5. Germline-derived CDR1 and CDR2 are LNHDA and SQIVND (reference sequence). This CDR3 has 14 amino acids. The DNA for the CDR3 is TGTGCCAGTAGTTCAGCGGGAGGGCCATACGAGCAGTACTTC. Its protein is CASSSAGGPYEQYF.

This chain connects TRBV5-1 to TRBJ2-5; 8 nucleotides agree with TRBD1. Germline V CDR1 and CDR2: SGHRS, YFSETQ. Trimming cost V 2 bases and J 1 base; bases outside gene matches: 1. This CDR3 is 14 amino acids long. CDR3 coding DNA: TGCGCCAGCAGCTTCGGACAGGGCCAAGAGACCCAGTACTTC. It encodes CASSFGQGQETQYF.

This clone was observed a handful of times. The rearrangement joins TRBV9 to TRBJ2-7; 10 positions match TRBD2. CDR1 and CDR2 (germline): SGDLS, YYNGEE. Germline trimming cut 2 bases from V and 2 bases from J; bases unmatched to any gene: 1. CDR3 length equals 14 residues. CDR3 in DNA: TGTGCCAGCAGCGTTCTAGCGGGAGCCTACGAGCAGTACTTC. Translation: CASSVLAGAYEQYF.

CDR3 coding DNA: TGCAGCGGAGGGGAGGGGGCTAATGAAAAACTGTTTTTT. Its protein product is CSGGEGANEKLFF. The chain has TRBV29-1 and TRBJ1-4; TRBD1 might be the D (6 bases). Trimming took 7 bases from V and 3 from J, leaving 12 bases between them. Germline lookup yields CDR1 SQVTM and CDR2 ANQGSEA. CDR3 length: 13 amino acids.

V gene TRBV10-3 combines with J gene TRBJ1-1; 10 bases line up with TRBD1. V shed 11 bases, J shed 5 bases, and the junction held 11 bases outside the gene matches. The CDR3 totals 14 residues. Germline V gene sequence: CDR1 ENHRY, CDR2 SYGVKD. DNA of the CDR3: TGTGCCTCGGGGGACAGGGGAAAAAATACTGAAGCTTTCTTT. Translation: CASGDRGKNTEAFF.

This chain links TRBV4-2 with TRBJ2-2; 12 bases map to TRBD2. The CDR3 loop spans 19 amino acids. Germline CDR1 reads LGHNA; CDR2 reads YNFKEQ. With V trimmed by 1 base and J by 4 bases, 10 bases remained unmatched. CDR3 DNA: TGTGCCAGCAGCCAAGTTGACCTAGCGGGAGGGCCGGGCACCGGGGAGCTGTTTTTT. Its protein is CASSQVDLAGGPGTGELFF.

The chain has TRBV30 and TRBJ1-1, with D possibly being TRBD1 (6 bases). The CDR3 is 13 residues long. Germline V gene sequence: CDR1 GTSNPN, CDR2 SVGIG (reference sequence). V was trimmed by 5 bases and J by 2 bases, leaving 12 bases between them. CDR3 coding DNA: TGTGCCTGGGACAGGAGCAGTAACACTGAAGCTTTCTTT. Translated, it gives CAWDRSSNTEAFF.

The chain has TRBV5-1 and TRBJ2-1; tentatively, D is TRBD1 or TRBD2 (5 bases each). The CDR3 loop spans 14 amino acids. The V end was cut by 0 bases, the J end by 10 bases, with 14 bases between. Germline values: CDR1 SGHRS, CDR2 YFSETQ. The DNA for the CDR3 is TGCGCCAGCAGCTTGGGGACGGGACCCCCCGAGCAGTTCTTC. It codes for CASSLGTGPPEQFF.

The V and J genes are TRBV27 and TRBJ2-7; D remains ambiguous. The germline V gene encodes CDR1 MNHEY and CDR2 SMNVEV (reference sequence). The CDR3 runs to 13 residues. Deletions cut 0 bases from V and 5 bases from J, with 8 bases between. Here the CDR3 DNA reads TGTGCCAGCAGTTTATCAGGGATCAACGAGCAGTACTTC. Translated: CASSLSGINEQYF.

The J gene is TRBJ2-1, the V gene TRBV28; 15 bases agree with TRBD2. This CDR3 region has 18 residues. CDR1 is MDHEN, CDR2 SYDVKM, per germline. Unmatched junction bases numbered 9, after V lost 6 bases and J lost 3 bases. CDR3 DNA: TGTGCCAGCAGGACCGGGACTAGCGGGAGGCGGCTCTACAATGAGCAGTTCTTC. Translated, it gives CASRTGTSGRRLYNEQFF.

V and J are TRBV5-6 and TRBJ1-5, with TRBD1 matching 8 bases. Trimming cost V 3 bases and J 3 bases; bases outside gene matches: 8. Germline assignment: CDR1 SGHDT and CDR2 YYEEEE. The length of the CDR3 is 16 residues. The CDR3: CASSSRTGRDNQPQHF. As DNA, the CDR3 is TGTGCCAGCAGCTCCCGGACAGGGAGAGACAATCAGCCCCAGCATTTT.

The chain couples TRBV5-1 to TRBJ2-6; 10 bases match TRBD2. This CDR3 spans 21 amino acids. Germline CDR1 SGHRS, CDR2 YFSETQ. V lost 2 bases, J lost 1 base, and 15 bases stayed unmatched. The CDR3 coding sequence is TGCGCCAGCAGCTTCCCTCCCGGGAGCGGGAGGGAACCTTCTGGGGCCAACGTCCTGACTTTC. Its protein product is CASSFPPGSGREPSGANVLTF.

This chain connects TRBV19 to TRBJ2-7, with D possibly TRBD2 on 6 matching bases. Germline lookup yields CDR1 LNHDA and CDR2 SQIVND (reference sequence). The V and J ends lost 7 bases and 7 bases respectively, with 20 bases between them. The CDR3 loop spans 14 amino acids. The chain's CDR3 is CASKFEDGDLEQYF. In DNA form, the CDR3 reads TGTGCCAGTAAGTTCGAGGACGGGGACTTGGAGCAGTACTTC.

The chain has TRBV5-6 and TRBJ2-7; TRBD2 is a possible D gene (6 bases). Trimming shortened V by 0 bases and J by 2 bases, and 9 bases separated the two germline ends. The CDR3 is 14 amino acids. Germline V gene sequence: CDR1 SGHDT, CDR2 YYEEEE. The CDR3 loop is CASSLGPGAYEQYF. DNA of the CDR3: TGTGCCAGCAGCTTGGGTCCGGGAGCCTACGAGCAGTACTTC. Combining the CDR3 with reference TRBV5-6 and TRBJ2-7 gives the whole variable domain DAGVTQSPTHLIKTRGQQVTLRCSPKSGHDTVSWYQQALGQGPQFIFQYYEEEERQRGNFPDRFSGHQFPNYSSELNVNALLLGDSALYLCASSLGPGAYEQYFGPGTRLTVT.

This rearrangement joins TRBV5-6 to TRBJ2-7, with TRBD1 identical over 11 bases. Looked up from germline, CDR1 is SGHDT and CDR2 is YYEEEE. This CDR3 region has 15 residues. The ends lost 4 bases at V and 4 bases at J; junction bases unmatched: 7. The CDR3 loop reads CASSPGQGALYEQYF. The CDR3 DNA is TGTGCCAGCAGCCCCGGACAGGGGGCTCTGTACGAGCAGTACTTC. Supplemented by reference TRBV5-6 and TRBJ2-7, the full variable domain reads DAGVTQSPTHLIKTRGQQVTLRCSPKSGHDTVSWYQQALGQGPQFIFQYYEEEERQRGNFPDRFSGHQFPNYSSELNVNALLLGDSALYLCASSPGQGALYEQYFGPGTRLTVT.

The chain carries TRBV25-1 and TRBJ1-1; D unclear. In germline, CDR1 is MGHDK, CDR2 SYGVNS. V lost 4 bases and J 0 bases, leaving 9 bases between the germline ends. CDR3 length: 14 amino acids. CDR3 DNA sequence: TGTGCCAGCAGTGGCAACACCGTGAACACTGAAGCTTTCTTT. It yields the protein CASSGNTVNTEAFF.